This TCR beta chain was obtained from a study of identical twins. Findings and caveats of the study: Conclusions were drawn cross-sectionally by statistical analysis, without following the same donors. For out-of-frame alpha sequences shared by twins, low generation probability was in excess. Monozygotic twins shared more out-of-frame TCR alpha than recombination models predicted.

Unique molecular identifiers were present on the cDNA, which also gained a universal primer site by template switching. One entry per CDR3 protein results from TCRdb running MiXCR on the 5' RACE reads. The sample includes roughly 690,000 distinct CDR3 sequences, 5.5% to 6.5% of them seen just once. This clonotype has more than one count but fewer than ten. Its antigen is still unknown. CDR1 ENHRY and CDR2 SYGVKD come from the germline V gene. This CDR3 has 14 residues. V was pared by 5 bases and J by 1 base, with 12 bases between. The sample consisted of naive T cells sorted from blood. This receptor was identified in a man younger than 35 in good health. This chain links TRBV10-3 with TRBJ2-7; D is unresolved. The CDR3 DNA is TGTGCCATCAGTTCCCACGCGGATTCCTACGAGCAGTACTTC. Protein: CAISSHADSYEQYF.